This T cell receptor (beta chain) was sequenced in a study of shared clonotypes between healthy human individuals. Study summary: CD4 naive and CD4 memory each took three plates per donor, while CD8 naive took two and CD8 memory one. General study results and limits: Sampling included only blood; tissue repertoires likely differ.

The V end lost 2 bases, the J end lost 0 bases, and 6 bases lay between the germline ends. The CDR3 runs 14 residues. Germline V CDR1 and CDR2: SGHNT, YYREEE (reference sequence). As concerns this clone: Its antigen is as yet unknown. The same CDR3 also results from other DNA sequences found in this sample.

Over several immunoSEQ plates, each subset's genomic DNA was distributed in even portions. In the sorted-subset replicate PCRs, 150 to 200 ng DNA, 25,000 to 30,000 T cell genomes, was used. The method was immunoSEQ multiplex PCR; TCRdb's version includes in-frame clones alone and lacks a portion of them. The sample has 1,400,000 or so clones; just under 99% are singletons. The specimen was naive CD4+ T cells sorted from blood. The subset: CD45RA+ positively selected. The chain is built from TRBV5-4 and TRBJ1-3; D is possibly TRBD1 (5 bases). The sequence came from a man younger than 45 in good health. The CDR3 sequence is CASSFRDSGNTIYF. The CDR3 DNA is TGTGCCAGCAGCTTCAGGGACTCTGGAAACACCATATATTTT. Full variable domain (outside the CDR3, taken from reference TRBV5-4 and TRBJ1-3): ETGVTQSPTHLIKTRGQQVTLRCSSQSGHNTVSWYQQALGQGPQFIFQYYREEENGRGNFPPRFSGLQFPNYSSELNVNALELDDSALYLCASSFRDSGNTIYFGEGSWLTVV.